This TCR beta chain was recorded in a study of blood T cell repertoires in COVID-19. The CDR3 is 13 amino acids. Deletions cut 5 bases from V and 2 bases from J, with 10 bases between. Looked up from germline, CDR1 is SGDLS and CDR2 is YYNGEE. Data came from immunoSEQ multiplex PCR; TCRdb stores just in-frame clones and leaves some out. The sample yields roughly 12,000 clones, roughly 89% seen once. Sequencing was performed on peripheral blood. The rearrangement uses TRBV9 and TRBJ2-5; tentatively, D is TRBD1 (6 bases). This clonotype originated in a woman aged 55-70 years with active COVID-19. The CDR3 region is CASSIGGQETQYF. For the CDR3, the DNA is TGTGCCAGCAGTATAGGGGGACAAGAGACCCAGTACTTC.